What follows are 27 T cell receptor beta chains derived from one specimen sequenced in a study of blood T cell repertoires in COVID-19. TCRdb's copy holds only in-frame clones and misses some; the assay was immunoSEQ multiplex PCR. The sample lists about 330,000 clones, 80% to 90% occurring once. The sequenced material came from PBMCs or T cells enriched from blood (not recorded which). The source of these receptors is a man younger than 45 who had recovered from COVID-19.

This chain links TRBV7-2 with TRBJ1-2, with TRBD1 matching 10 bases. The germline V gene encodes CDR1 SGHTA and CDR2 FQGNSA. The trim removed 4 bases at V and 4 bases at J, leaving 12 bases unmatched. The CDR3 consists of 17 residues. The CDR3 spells CASSSAISTGGRYGYTF. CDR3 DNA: TGTGCCAGCAGCTCAGCAATTTCGACAGGGGGCCGCTATGGCTACACCTTC.

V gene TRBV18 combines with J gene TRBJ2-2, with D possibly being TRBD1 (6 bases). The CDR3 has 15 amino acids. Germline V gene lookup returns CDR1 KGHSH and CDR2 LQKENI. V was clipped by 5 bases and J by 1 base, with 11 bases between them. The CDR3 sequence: CASSSRGLNTGELFF. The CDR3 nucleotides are TGTGCCAGCTCATCCAGGGGTCTGAACACCGGGGAGCTGTTTTTT.

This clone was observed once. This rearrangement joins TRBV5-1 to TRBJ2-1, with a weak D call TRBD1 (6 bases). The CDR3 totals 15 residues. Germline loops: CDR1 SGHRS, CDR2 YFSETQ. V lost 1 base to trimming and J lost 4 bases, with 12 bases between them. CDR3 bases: TGCGCCAGCAGCTTGTCGCAGGGGCCTTACAATGAGCAGTTCTTC. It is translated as CASSLSQGPYNEQFF.

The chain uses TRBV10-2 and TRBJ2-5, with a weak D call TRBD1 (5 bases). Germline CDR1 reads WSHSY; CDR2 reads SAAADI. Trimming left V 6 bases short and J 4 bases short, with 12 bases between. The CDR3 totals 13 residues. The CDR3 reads CASRGRVGETQYF. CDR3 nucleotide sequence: TGCGCCAGCAGGGGCAGGGTGGGAGAGACCCAGTACTTC.

The CDR3 loop is CASSFDRSSYNSPLHF. CDR3 DNA sequence: TGTGCCAGCAGTTTTGATAGGAGCTCCTATAATTCACCCCTCCACTTT. This sequence joins TRBV27 and TRBJ1-6; D call uncertain. From germline, CDR1 is MNHEY and CDR2 SMNVEV (reference sequence). The CDR3 is 16 residues long. V lost 3 bases and J 0 bases, leaving 9 bases between the germline ends.

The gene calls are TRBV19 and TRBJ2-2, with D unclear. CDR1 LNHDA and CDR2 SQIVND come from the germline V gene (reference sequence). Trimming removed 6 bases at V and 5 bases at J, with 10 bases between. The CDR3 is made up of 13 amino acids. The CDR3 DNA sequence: TGTGCCAGTAGCCGCACGGGTACCGGGGAGCTGTTTTTT. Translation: CASSRTGTGELFF.

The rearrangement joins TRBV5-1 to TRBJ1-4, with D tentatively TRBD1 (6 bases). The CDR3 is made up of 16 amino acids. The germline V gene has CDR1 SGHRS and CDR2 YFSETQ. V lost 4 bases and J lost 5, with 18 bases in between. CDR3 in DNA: TGCGCCAGCAGCCAGGCCACAGGGTTTATCAATGAAAAACTGTTTTTT. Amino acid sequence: CASSQATGFINEKLFF.

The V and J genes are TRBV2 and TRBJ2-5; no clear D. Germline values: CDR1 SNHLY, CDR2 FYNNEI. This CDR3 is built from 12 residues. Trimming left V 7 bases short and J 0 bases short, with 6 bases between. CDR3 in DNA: TGTGCCAGCAAGAGGCACCAAGAGACCCAGTACTTC. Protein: CASKRHQETQYF.

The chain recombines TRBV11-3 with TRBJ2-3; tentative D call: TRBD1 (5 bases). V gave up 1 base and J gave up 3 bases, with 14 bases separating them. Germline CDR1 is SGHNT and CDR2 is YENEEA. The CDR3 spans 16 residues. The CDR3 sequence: CASSLGAMGQTDTQYF. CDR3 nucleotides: TGTGCCAGCAGCTTAGGGGCAATGGGGCAAACAGATACGCAGTATTTT.

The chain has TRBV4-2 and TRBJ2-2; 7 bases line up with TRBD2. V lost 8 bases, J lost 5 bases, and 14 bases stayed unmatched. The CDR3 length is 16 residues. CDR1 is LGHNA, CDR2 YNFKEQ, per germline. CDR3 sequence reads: CASGDLASGRTGELFF. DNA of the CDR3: TGTGCCAGCGGCGACCTGGCTAGCGGAAGAACCGGGGAGCTGTTTTTT.

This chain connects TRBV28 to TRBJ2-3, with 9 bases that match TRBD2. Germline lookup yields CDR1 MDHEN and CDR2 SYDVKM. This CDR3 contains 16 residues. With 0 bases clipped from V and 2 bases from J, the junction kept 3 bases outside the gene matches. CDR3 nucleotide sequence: TGTGCCAGCAGTTTATGGGTAGCGGGGGACACAGATACGCAGTATTTT. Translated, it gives CASSLWVAGDTDTQYF. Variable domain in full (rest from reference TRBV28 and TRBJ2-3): DVKVTQSSRYLVKRTGEKVFLECVQDMDHENMFWYRQDPGLGLRLIYFSYDVKMKEKGDIPEGYSVSREKKERFSLILESASTNQTSMYLCASSLWVAGDTDTQYFGPGTRLTVL.

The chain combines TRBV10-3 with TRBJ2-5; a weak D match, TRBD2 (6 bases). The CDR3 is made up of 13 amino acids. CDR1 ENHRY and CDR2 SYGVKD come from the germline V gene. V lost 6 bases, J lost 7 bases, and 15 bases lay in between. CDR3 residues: CAISPNERATQYF. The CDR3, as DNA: TGTGCCATCAGCCCAAACGAGCGGGCGACCCAGTACTTC.

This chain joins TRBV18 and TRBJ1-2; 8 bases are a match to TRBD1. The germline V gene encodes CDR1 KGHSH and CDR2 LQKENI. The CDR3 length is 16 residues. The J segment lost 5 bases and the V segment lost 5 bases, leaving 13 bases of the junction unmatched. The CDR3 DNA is TGTGCCAGCTCAAAAGTGAGCAGGGGGCTCGGGTATGGCTACACCTTC. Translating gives CASSKVSRGLGYGYTF.

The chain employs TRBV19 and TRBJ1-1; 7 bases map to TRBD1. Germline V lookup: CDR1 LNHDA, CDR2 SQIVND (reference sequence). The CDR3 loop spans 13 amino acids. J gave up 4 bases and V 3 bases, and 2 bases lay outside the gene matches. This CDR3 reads CASSMEGATEAFF. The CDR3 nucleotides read TGTGCCAGTAGTATGGAGGGGGCCACTGAAGCTTTCTTT.

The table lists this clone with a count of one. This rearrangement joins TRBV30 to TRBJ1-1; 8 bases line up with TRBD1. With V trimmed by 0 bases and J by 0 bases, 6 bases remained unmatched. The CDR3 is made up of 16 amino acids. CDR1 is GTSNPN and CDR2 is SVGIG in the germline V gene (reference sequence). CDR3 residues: CAWSVPRTGLNTEAFF. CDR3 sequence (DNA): TGTGCCTGGAGTGTGCCGCGGACAGGGTTGAACACTGAAGCTTTCTTT.

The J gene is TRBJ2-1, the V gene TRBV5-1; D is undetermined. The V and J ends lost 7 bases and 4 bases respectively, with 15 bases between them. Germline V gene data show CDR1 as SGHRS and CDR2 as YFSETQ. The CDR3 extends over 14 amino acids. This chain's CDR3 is CASALMAQYNEQFF. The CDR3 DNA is TGCGCCAGCGCCCTGATGGCACAATACAATGAGCAGTTCTTC.

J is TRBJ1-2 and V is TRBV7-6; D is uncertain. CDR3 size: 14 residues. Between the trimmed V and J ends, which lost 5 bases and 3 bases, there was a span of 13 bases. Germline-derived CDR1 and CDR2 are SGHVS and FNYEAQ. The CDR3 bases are TGTGCCAGCAGCCCAACAGAGCCCCACTATGGCTACACCTTC. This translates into CASSPTEPHYGYTF.

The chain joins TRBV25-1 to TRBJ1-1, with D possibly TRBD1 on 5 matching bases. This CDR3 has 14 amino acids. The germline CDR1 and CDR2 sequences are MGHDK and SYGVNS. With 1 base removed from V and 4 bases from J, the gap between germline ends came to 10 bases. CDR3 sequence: CASSEWGEGTEAFF. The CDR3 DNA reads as TGTGCCAGCAGTGAATGGGGGGAGGGCACTGAAGCTTTCTTT.

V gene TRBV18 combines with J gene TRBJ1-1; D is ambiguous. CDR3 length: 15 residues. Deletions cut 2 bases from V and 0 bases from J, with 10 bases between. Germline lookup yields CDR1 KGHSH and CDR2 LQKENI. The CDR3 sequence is CASSPGQIMNTEAFF. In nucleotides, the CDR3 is TGTGCCAGCTCACCAGGCCAGATTATGAACACTGAAGCTTTCTTT.

In DNA form, the CDR3 reads TGTGCCAGCAGCTTAGAAGCGGGGGGGCCCGGAGGACCTGTCGAGACCCAGTACTTC. Amino acids: CASSLEAGGPGGPVETQYF. This chain links TRBV13 with TRBJ2-5; 10 nucleotides line up with TRBD2. The J segment lost 5 bases and the V segment lost 1 base, leaving 16 bases of the junction unmatched. Germline lookup yields CDR1 PRHDT and CDR2 FYEKMQ (reference sequence). The CDR3 has 19 amino acids.

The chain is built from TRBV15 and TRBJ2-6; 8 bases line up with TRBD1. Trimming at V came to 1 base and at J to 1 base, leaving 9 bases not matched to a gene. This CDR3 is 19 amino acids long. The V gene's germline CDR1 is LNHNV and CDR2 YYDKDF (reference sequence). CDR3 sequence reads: CATSRVGQGAISGANVLTF. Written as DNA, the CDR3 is TGTGCCACCAGCAGAGTTGGGCAGGGGGCGATATCTGGGGCCAACGTCCTGACTTTC.

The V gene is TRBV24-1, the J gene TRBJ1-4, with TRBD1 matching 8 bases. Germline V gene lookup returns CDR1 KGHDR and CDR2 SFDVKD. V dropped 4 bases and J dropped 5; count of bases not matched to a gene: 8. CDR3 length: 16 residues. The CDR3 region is CATSDSTGTGNEKLFF. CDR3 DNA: TGTGCCACCAGTGACTCCACTGGGACAGGCAATGAAAAACTGTTTTTT.

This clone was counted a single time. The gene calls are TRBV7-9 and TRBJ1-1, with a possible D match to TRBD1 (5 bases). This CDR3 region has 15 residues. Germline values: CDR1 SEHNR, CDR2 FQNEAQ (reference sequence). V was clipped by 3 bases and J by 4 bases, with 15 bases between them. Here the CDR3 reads CASSLDYLGGTEAFF. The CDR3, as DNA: TGTGCCAGCAGCTTGGACTACCTCGGGGGCACTGAAGCTTTCTTT.

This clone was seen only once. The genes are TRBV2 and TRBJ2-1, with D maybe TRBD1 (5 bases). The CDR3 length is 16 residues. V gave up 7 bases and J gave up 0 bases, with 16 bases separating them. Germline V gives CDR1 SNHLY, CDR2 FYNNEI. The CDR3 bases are TGTGCCAGCACCCGAACGGACATACCCTCCTACAATGAGCAGTTCTTC. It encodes CASTRTDIPSYNEQFF.

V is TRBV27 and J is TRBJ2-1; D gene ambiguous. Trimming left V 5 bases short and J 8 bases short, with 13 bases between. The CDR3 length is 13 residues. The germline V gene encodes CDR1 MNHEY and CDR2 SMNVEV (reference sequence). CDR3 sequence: CASSPLRSHEQFF. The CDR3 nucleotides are TGTGCCAGCAGTCCCTTGAGGTCCCATGAGCAGTTCTTC.

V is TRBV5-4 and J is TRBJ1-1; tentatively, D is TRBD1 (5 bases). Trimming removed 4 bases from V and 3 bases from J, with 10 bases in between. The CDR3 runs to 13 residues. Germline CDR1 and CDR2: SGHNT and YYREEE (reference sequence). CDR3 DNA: TGTGCCAGCAGCGGCATACAGGACACTGAAGCTTTCTTT. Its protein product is CASSGIQDTEAFF.

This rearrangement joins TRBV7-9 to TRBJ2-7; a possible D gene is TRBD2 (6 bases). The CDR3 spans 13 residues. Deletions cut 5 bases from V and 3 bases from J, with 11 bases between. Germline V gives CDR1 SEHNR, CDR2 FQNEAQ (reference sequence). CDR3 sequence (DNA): TGTGCCAGCAGCCTTTGGGGGGACTACGAGCAGTACTTC. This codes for CASSLWGDYEQYF.